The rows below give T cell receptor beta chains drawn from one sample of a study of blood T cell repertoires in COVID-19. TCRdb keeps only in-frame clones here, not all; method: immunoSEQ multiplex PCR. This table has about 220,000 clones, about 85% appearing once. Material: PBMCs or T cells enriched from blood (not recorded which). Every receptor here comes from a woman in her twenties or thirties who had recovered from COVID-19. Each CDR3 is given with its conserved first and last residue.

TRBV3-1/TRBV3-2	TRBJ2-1	CASSQDGTSYNEQFF
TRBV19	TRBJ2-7	CASSTLEVRYEQYF
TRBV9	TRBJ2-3	CASSPNGQGALDTQYF
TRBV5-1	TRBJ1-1	CASSLDGARDTEAFF
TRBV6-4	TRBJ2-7	CASSDSRGSYEQYF
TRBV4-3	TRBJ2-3	CASSQDPSRGTDTQYF
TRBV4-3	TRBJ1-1	CASSQGWAGDTEAFF
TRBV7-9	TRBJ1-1	CASSQYIDTEAFF
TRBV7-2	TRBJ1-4	CASSLGWQDEKLFF
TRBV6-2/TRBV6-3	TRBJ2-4	CASSYGGDRNIQYF
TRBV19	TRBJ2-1	CASRRTSGDNEQFF
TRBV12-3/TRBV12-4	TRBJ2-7	CASSLGQGYEQYF
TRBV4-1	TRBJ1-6	CASSQEGRGSPLHF
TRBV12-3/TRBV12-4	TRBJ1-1	CASRQGQEAFF
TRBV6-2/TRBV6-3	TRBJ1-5	CASSPLAGGGSSNQPQHF
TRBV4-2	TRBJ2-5	CASSPMGQGAARETQYF
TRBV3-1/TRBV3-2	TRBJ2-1	CASSQEDRNYNEQFF
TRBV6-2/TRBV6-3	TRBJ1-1	CASSAEGAYTEAFF
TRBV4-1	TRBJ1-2	CASSQEGTGIYGYTF
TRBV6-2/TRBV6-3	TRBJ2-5	CASSPREAQYF
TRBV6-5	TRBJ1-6	CASSLKTYNSPLHF
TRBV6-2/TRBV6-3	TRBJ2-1	CASSYSTVNNEQFF
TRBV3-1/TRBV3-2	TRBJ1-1	CASRQTGPNTEAFF
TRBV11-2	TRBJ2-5	CASSRDRQETQYF
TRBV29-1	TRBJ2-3	CSVDGGRTDTQYF
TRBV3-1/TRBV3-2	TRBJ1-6	CASRSGENSPLHF
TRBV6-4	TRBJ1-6	CASRTGQGFSPLHF
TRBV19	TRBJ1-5	CASSIDTGGWDQPQHF
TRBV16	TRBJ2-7	CASSQSNRLPYEQYF
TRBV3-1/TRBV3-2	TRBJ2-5	CASSQESPSGAETQYF
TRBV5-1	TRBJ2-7	CASSFTASYEQYF
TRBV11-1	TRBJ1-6	CASSLGGRDLHF
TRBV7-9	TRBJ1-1	CASSVWTGDTEAFF
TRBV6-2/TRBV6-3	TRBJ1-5	CASSYVSPTSQPQHF
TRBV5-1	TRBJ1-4	CASSLGGTGRLTNEKLFF
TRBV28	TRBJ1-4	CASSLPQEANEKLFF
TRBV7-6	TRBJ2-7	CASSRGAEEQYF
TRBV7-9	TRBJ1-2	CASSPHTTMGYTF
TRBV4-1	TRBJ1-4	CASSQTGGFGEKLFF
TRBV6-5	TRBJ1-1	CASSYSRWTDTEAFF
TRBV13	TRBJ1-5	CASSSRQGRQPQHF
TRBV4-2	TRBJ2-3	CASSQVQVAGGRDTQYF
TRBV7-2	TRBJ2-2	CASIYSGGANTGELFF
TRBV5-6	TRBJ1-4	CASSLAGQGSEKLFF
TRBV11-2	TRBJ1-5	CASSLGRGSNQPQHF
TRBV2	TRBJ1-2	CASRGQGFGYTF
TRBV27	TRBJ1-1	CASSLLQGMNTEAFF
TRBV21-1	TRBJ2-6	CASSNRQGKPGANVLTF
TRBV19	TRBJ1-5	CASNKRQGVAQPQHF
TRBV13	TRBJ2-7	CASSSTGFGEQYF
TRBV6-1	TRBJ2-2	CASSDREGRHTGELFF
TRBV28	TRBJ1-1	CASTWSGTQNTEAFF
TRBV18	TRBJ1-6	CASSPPGNRGGSPLHF
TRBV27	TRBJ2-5	CASKVIPGETQYF
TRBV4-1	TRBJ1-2	CASSQGQGIAF
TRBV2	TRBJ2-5	CASTSVAGGQGETQYF
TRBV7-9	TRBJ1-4	CASSLGYGPTNEKLFF
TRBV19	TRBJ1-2	CASSLTGGGDYGYTF